These T cell receptor beta chains were read from a single sample in a study of blood T cell repertoires in COVID-19. Clones were sequenced by immunoSEQ multiplex PCR, and TCRdb holds only the in-frame ones, with some missing. The data contain roughly 230,000 clones, nearly 85% of them seen just once; the ten biggest clones take up more than 5%. Sequencing was performed on peripheral blood. Receptor source: a human donor in a cohort sampled during active COVID-19. The CDR3 runs from the conserved cysteine through the conserved F or W. A D gene is named only where the DNA matches it firmly. Clone size appears in some rows only: once, few, many, or a class for an expanded clone.

TRBJ1-2	TRBV7-6	-	-	CASSPHRDYGYTF	TGTGCCAGCAGCCCGCACAGGGATTATGGCTACACCTTC
TRBJ1-2	TRBV5-1	TRBD1	-	CASSGGIGTGRGGYTF	TGCGCCAGCAGCGGAGGCATCGGGACAGGGCGGGGTGGCTACACCTTC
TRBJ1-3	TRBV14	TRBD1	-	CASSRGSSSGNTIYF	TGTGCCAGCTCCAGGGGGTCCTCCTCTGGAAACACCATATATTTT
TRBJ2-7	TRBV6-2/TRBV6-3	TRBD1	-	CASSRQGEGYEQYF	TGTGCCAGCAGTCGACAGGGCGAAGGCTACGAGCAGTACTTC
TRBJ1-4	TRBV12-2	-	-	CASRLGGRAANEKLFF	TGTGCAAGTCGCTTAGGGGGGCGGGCCGCAAATGAAAAACTGTTTTTT
TRBJ2-7	TRBV4-2	-	once	CASSHVPAGGASYEQYF	TGTGCCAGCAGCCATGTTCCAGCTGGAGGTGCCTCCTACGAGCAGTACTTC
TRBJ2-1	TRBV4-1	TRBD1	-	CASSPMQGVYNEQFF	TGCGCCAGCAGCCCGATGCAGGGGGTCTACAATGAGCAGTTCTTC
TRBJ1-3	TRBV12-3/TRBV12-4	-	-	CASSGTSGNTIYF	TGTGCCAGCTCCGGGACAAGCGGAAACACCATATATTTT
TRBJ1-6	TRBV18	TRBD1	-	CASSLETGENSPLHF	TGTGCCAGCTCTCTAGAGACAGGGGAGAATTCACCCCTCCACTTT
TRBJ1-1	TRBV19	TRBD1	-	CASSSGTGYNTEAFF	TGTGCCAGTAGTAGTGGGACAGGCTATAACACTGAAGCTTTCTTT
TRBJ2-3	TRBV7-2	TRBD2	once	CASSLDWAGAGNTQYF	TGTGCCAGCAGCTTAGATTGGGCGGGAGCAGGAAATACGCAGTATTTT
TRBJ2-1	TRBV7-2	TRBD2	-	CATLPGLEGNEQFF	TGTGCCACCCTACCGGGACTAGAAGGCAATGAGCAGTTCTTC
TRBJ2-7	TRBV28	-	-	CASSLYRDEQYF	TGTGCCAGCAGTTTGTACAGGGACGAGCAGTACTTC
TRBJ2-2	TRBV28	-	-	CASSLLSAGPEELFF	TGTGCCAGCAGTTTACTGTCCGCGGGCCCGGAGGAGCTGTTTTTT
TRBJ1-1	TRBV10-1	-	few	CASSESGPNTEAFF	TGCGCCAGCAGTGAGTCGGGCCCGAACACTGAAGCTTTCTTT
TRBJ1-4	TRBV4-2	-	-	CASSQGEVGNEKLFF	TGTGCCAGCAGCCAAGGGGAGGTAGGGAATGAAAAACTGTTTTTT
TRBJ2-5	TRBV21-1	-	-	CASSKVGTSKETQYF	TGTGCCAGCAGCAAGGTCGGGACATCGAAAGAGACCCAGTACTTC
TRBJ2-1	TRBV7-2	TRBD2	-	CASSLAGSGRGRDEQFF	TGTGCCAGCAGCTTAGCGGGTAGCGGGAGAGGTAGGGATGAGCAGTTCTTC
TRBJ2-1	TRBV7-2	-	-	CASSLAPSSYNEQFF	TGTGCCAGCAGCTTAGCTCCTAGCAGCTACAATGAGCAGTTCTTC
TRBJ2-2	TRBV5-1	-	once	CASSLVASSNTGELFF	TGCGCCAGCAGCTTGGTAGCATCCTCGAACACCGGGGAGCTGTTTTTT